The 32 T cell receptor beta chains listed next were all sequenced from one sample in a study of blood T cells in healthy people across ages. Next came a second PCR, run for about 6 to 11 cycles, which used a sample-barcoded 5' primer along with a J-beta primer mix. TCRdb used MiXCR to reprocess the 5' RACE reads, holding one entry per CDR3 protein. The data show 750,000 to 1,000,000 distinct CDR3 sequences, about 27% seen once. These data were also reused for a study on T cells of mothers and their children.

The sequencing input was blood. These receptors were taken from a middle-aged woman in good health.

This clonotype was recorded only once. The gene calls are TRBV4-1 and TRBJ2-5; 10 bases are shared with TRBD2. Germline CDR1 MGHRA, CDR2 YSYEKL. The CDR3 is 18 amino acids. With 0 bases clipped from V and 0 bases from J, the junction kept 7 bases outside the gene matches. The CDR3 is CASSQDLSGGPNQETQYF. The CDR3 nucleotides read TGCGCCAGCAGCCAAGATCTTAGCGGGGGGCCGAACCAAGAGACCCAGTACTTC.

The CDR3 loop is CASSIQGVGENTEAFF. DNA of the CDR3: TGTGCCAGCAGTATACAGGGGGTAGGGGAGAACACTGAAGCTTTCTTT. The rearrangement joins TRBV7-2 to TRBJ1-1, with 8 bases aligning to TRBD1. This CDR3 is 16 amino acids long. Per the germline V gene, CDR1 is SGHTA and CDR2 is FQGNSA. With V trimmed by 6 bases and J by 1 base, 10 bases remained unmatched.

The gene calls are TRBV6-6 and TRBJ1-6, with TRBD1 identical over 7 bases. V dropped 7 bases and J dropped 6; count of bases not matched to a gene: 9. Germline lookup yields CDR1 MNHNY and CDR2 SVGAGI (reference sequence). The CDR3 is 15 residues long. The DNA for the CDR3 is TGTGCCAGCAAACAGACAGGGATGCGTAATTCACCCCTCCACTTT. Amino acids: CASKQTGMRNSPLHF.

In this sample, this clonotype turned up a few times. This chain connects TRBV5-5 to TRBJ1-4, with 9 bases fitting TRBD1. Unmatched junction bases numbered 9, after V lost 4 bases and J lost 5 bases. Germline V gives CDR1 SGHKS, CDR2 YYEKEE (reference sequence). The CDR3 is 16 residues long. The CDR3 sequence: CASSPDRGGRNEKLFF. The CDR3 DNA reads TGTGCCAGCAGCCCGGACAGGGGAGGAAGGAATGAAAAACTGTTTTTT.

This clonotype was detected many times. This rearrangement joins TRBV20-1 to TRBJ2-3, with no clear D. The CDR3 runs 12 residues. Per germline, CDR1 DFQATT and CDR2 SNEGSKA (reference sequence). V lost 6 bases and J 4 bases, leaving 11 bases between the germline ends. The CDR3 region is CSANTLPDTQYF. DNA for the CDR3: TGCAGTGCGAATACTCTACCAGATACGCAGTATTTT.

V usage is TRBV10-3 and J usage is TRBJ1-1; the D is unclear. The CDR3 spans 13 residues. Germline values: CDR1 ENHRY, CDR2 SYGVKD. V was shortened by 3 bases and J by 0 bases, with 5 bases between the two germline ends. The CDR3 DNA is TGTGCCATCAGTGACAGGATGAACACTGAAGCTTTCTTT. It codes for CAISDRMNTEAFF.

This clonotype has more than one count but fewer than ten. V usage is TRBV11-3 and J usage is TRBJ2-1; 8 bases agree with TRBD2. J gave up 7 bases and V 5 bases, and 16 bases lay outside the gene matches. CDR1 and CDR2 from the germline V gene are SGHNT and YENEEA. This CDR3 has 17 amino acids. CDR3: CASSQPRLGGGRNEQFF. The CDR3 DNA reads as TGTGCCAGCAGCCAACCCCGTCTGGGCGGGGGGAGGAATGAGCAGTTCTTC. Full variable domain (rest looked up from reference TRBV11-3 and TRBJ2-1): EAGVVQSPRYKIIEKKQPVAFWCNPISGHNTLYWYLQNLGQGPELLIRYENEEAVDDSQLPKDRFSAERLKGVDSTLKIQPAELGDSAVYLCASSQPRLGGGRNEQFFGPGTRLTVL.

This clonotype was detected ten times or more. The chain joins TRBV20-1 to TRBJ2-7; TRBD2 is a possible D gene (5 bases). Germline CDR1 is DFQATT and CDR2 is SNEGSKA (reference sequence). The CDR3 runs 11 residues. Trimming stripped 6 bases from V and 7 bases from J, with 13 bases between. The CDR3 DNA is TGCAGTGCCAGCAGGCCGGGAGAGCAGTACTTC. Translation gives CSASRPGEQYF.

The chain combines TRBV7-8 with TRBJ2-7; the match to TRBD1 covers 8 bases. Germline CDR1 is SGHVS and CDR2 is FQNEAQ. Losses at the gene ends were 9 bases for V and 4 bases for J; bases not matched to a gene: 14. This CDR3 is 15 amino acids long. CDR3 DNA sequence: TGTGCCAGTAGGCCCTACCGGGACAGGTCATACGAGCAGTACTTC. Amino acids: CASRPYRDRSYEQYF.

Details on this clonotype: Since a much larger clone is just one base distant, this may be a read error. DNA of the CDR3: TGTGCCAGCAGCTCCCAGGGGGCTGGGGCCAACGTCCGGACTTTC. Amino acids: CASSSQGAGANVRTF. The chain recombines TRBV11-2 with TRBJ2-6; 8 positions match TRBD1. The CDR3 contains 15 residues. Germline assignment: CDR1 SGHAT and CDR2 FQNNGV.

A few counts support this clonotype. The genes are TRBV6-6 and TRBJ1-2; TRBD1 aligns across 9 bases. CDR3 length: 15 residues. The V and J ends lost 5 bases and 4 bases, in that order; junction bases with no gene match: 8. Germline V CDR1 and CDR2: MNHNY, SVGAGI (reference sequence). CDR3 residues: CASSDQQGAGYGYTF. The CDR3 coding sequence is TGTGCCAGCAGTGATCAACAGGGGGCGGGCTATGGCTACACCTTC.

On this clonotype itself: A much larger clonotype is one base distant, so this may be a read error. This chain connects TRBV7-2 to TRBJ2-7; D possibly matches TRBD1 or TRBD2 (5 bases each). V lost 0 bases to trimming and J lost 9 bases, with 15 bases between them. Germline V gene sequence: CDR1 SGHTA, CDR2 FQGNSA. This CDR3 spans 14 amino acids. The CDR3 DNA sequence: TGTGCCAGCAGCTTAGCTCCTGAGGGGCTGGGGCAGTACTTC. This translates into CASSLAPEGLGQYF.

With regard to this clonotype: Possible read error: a much larger clone is one base away. The chain is built from TRBV29-1 and TRBJ1-2; D unclear. The CDR3 totals 15 residues. CDR1 and CDR2 (germline): SQVTM, ANQGSEA. The CDR3 DNA reads as TGCAGCGTCCCCACTATGGACCAAGTGGCCTATGACTACACCTTC. Its translation: CSVPTMDQVAYDYTF. Variable domain in full (rest from reference TRBV29-1 and TRBJ1-2): SAVISQKPSRDICQRGTSLTIQCQVDSQVTMMFWYRQQPGQSLTLIATANQGSEATYESGFVIDKFPISRPNLTFSTLTVSNMSPEDSSIYLCSVPTMDQVAYDYTFGSGTRLTVV.

The rearrangement links TRBV12-3 or TRBV12-4 to TRBJ1-1; perhaps TRBD1 as D (5 bases). This CDR3 region has 12 residues. V lost 4 bases and J 10 bases, leaving 13 bases between the germline ends. CDR3 nucleotide sequence: TGTGCCAGCAGTTCCTATCGGGACTCAGCTTTCTTT. Its protein is CASSSYRDSAFF.

This clonotype turned up a few times. The genes are TRBV7-2 and TRBJ2-7; 9 bases match TRBD1. In germline, CDR1 is SGHTA, CDR2 FQGNSA. This CDR3 region has 14 residues. The V gene end was trimmed by 1 base and the J gene end by 6 bases; junction bases not matched to a gene: 4. The CDR3 region is CASSLGGQGPEQYF. The CDR3 DNA sequence: TGTGCCAGCAGCTTAGGGGGACAGGGTCCCGAGCAGTACTTC.

This chain uses TRBV28 with TRBJ1-2, with D maybe TRBD1 (6 bases). Trimming stripped 10 bases from V and 5 bases from J, with 14 bases between. The CDR3 spans 12 residues. The germline V gene encodes CDR1 MDHEN and CDR2 SYDVKM. DNA for the CDR3: TGTGCCAATTTAGACAGGAGTTATGGCTACACCTTC. Translated: CANLDRSYGYTF.

This sequence joins TRBV28 and TRBJ1-2; no definite D call. V gave up 5 bases and J gave up 12 bases, with 13 bases separating them. This CDR3 comprises 11 residues. Germline-derived CDR1 and CDR2 are MDHEN and SYDVKM. CDR3 sequence reads: CASSTNKVHTF. The CDR3 DNA follows: TGTGCCAGCAGTACCAACAAAGTTCACACCTTC.

Concerning this clonotype itself: At one end the junction does not follow the germline gene, possibly because of a read error. The J gene is TRBJ1-4, the V gene TRBV25-1, with D unclear. The CDR3 covers 15 residues. CDR1 is MGHDK and CDR2 is SYGVNS in the germline V gene. CDR3 amino acids: CASSVGGRTNEKRFF. The CDR3 DNA reads TGTGCCAGCAGTGTAGGAGGGCGCACTAATGAAAAACGGTTTTTT. Drawing the rest from reference TRBV25-1 and TRBJ1-4, the complete variable domain is EADIYQTPRYLVIGTGKKITLECSQTMGHDKMYWYQQDPGMELHLIHYSYGVNSTEKGDLSSESTVSRIRTEHFPLTLESARPSHTSQYLCASSVGGRTNEKRFFGSGTQLSVL.

This clonotype was counted a single time. The gene calls are TRBV28 and TRBJ2-5; D not resolved. Germline-derived CDR1 and CDR2 are MDHEN and SYDVKM. CDR3 size: 14 residues. The V end lost 9 bases, the J end lost 1 base, and 15 bases lay between the germline ends. CDR3 protein: CARSPVGFQETQYF. The CDR3 DNA follows: TGTGCCAGGAGTCCGGTCGGGTTCCAAGAGACCCAGTACTTC.

V and J are TRBV9 and TRBJ2-1; 10 nucleotides line up with TRBD1. TRBJ2-7 explains the end of the DNA better; the J call may be wrong. The CDR3 loop spans 16 amino acids. Germline V gene sequence: CDR1 SGDLS, CDR2 YYNGEE. The CDR3 loop reads CASSLDGTGARNEQYF. The CDR3 DNA follows: TGTGCCAGCAGCCTCGACGGGACAGGGGCGAGGAATGAGCAGTACTTC.

The chain links TRBV20-1 to TRBJ1-5; the D gene is possibly TRBD1 (6 bases). V was trimmed by 3 bases and J by 3 bases, leaving 12 bases between them. CDR3 size: 14 residues. Germline V gene sequence: CDR1 DFQATT, CDR2 SNEGSKA (reference sequence). This CDR3 reads CSASHGGSNQPQHF. The CDR3, as DNA: TGCAGTGCTAGTCATGGGGGCTCCAATCAGCCCCAGCATTTT.

The chain joins TRBV11-2 to TRBJ2-1, with 7 bases aligning to TRBD2. With V trimmed by 8 bases and J by 7 bases, 11 bases remained unmatched. The CDR3 extends over 14 amino acids. From germline, CDR1 is SGHAT and CDR2 FQNNGV. This CDR3 is CASGGGPLGNEQFF. CDR3 DNA: TGTGCCAGCGGGGGGGGTCCTCTGGGGAATGAGCAGTTCTTC. Full variable domain (outside the CDR3, taken from reference TRBV11-2 and TRBJ2-1): EAGVAQSPRYKIIEKRQSVAFWCNPISGHATLYWYQQILGQGPKLLIQFQNNGVVDDSQLPKDRFSAERLKGVDSTLKIQPAKLEDSAVYLCASGGGPLGNEQFFGPGTRLTVL.

This clonotype was counted between two and nine times. This may stem from a read error, because a much larger clone lies one nucleotide away. V usage is TRBV7-2 and J usage is TRBJ2-5; 10 bases match TRBD2. This CDR3 has 13 amino acids. CDR1 and CDR2 (germline): SGHTA, FQGNSA. Unmatched junction bases numbered 10, after V lost 7 bases and J lost 11 bases. The CDR3: CASTLLAGNEQYF. As DNA, the CDR3 is TGTGCCAGCACCCTACTAGCGGGGAATGAGCAGTACTTC.

The V gene is TRBV5-5, the J gene TRBJ1-1; D uncertain. V was clipped by 6 bases and J by 4 bases, with 13 bases between them. Per the germline V gene, CDR1 is SGHKS and CDR2 is YYEKEE (reference sequence). There are 13 residues in the CDR3. The CDR3 bases are TGTGCCAGCATCCTCCACTCGGGCACTGAAGCTTTCTTT. Residues: CASILHSGTEAFF.

The genes are TRBV20-1 and TRBJ2-3; D is perhaps TRBD1 (6 bases). Germline V gene lookup returns CDR1 DFQATT and CDR2 SNEGSKA (reference sequence). Trimming cost V 1 base and J 1 base, with 9 bases left between them. The length of the CDR3 is 14 residues. CDR3 protein: CSARAYRGTDTQYF. CDR3 coding DNA: TGCAGTGCTAGAGCCTACAGGGGCACAGATACGCAGTATTTT.

This clonotype was counted once. The chain joins TRBV20-1 to TRBJ2-4, with D possibly called TRBD1 or TRBD2 (5 bases each). Germline-derived CDR1 and CDR2 are DFQATT and SNEGSKA (reference sequence). V gave up 6 bases and J gave up 13 bases, with 25 bases separating them. This CDR3 contains 14 residues. The CDR3 reads CSAPGPLSSYGQYF. CDR3 sequence (DNA): TGCAGTGCACCGGGGCCTCTCAGCTCCTACGGGCAGTACTTC.

V is TRBV28 and J is TRBJ2-3, with TRBD2 as a possible D gene (6 bases). CDR3 length equals 12 residues. Germline values: CDR1 MDHEN, CDR2 SYDVKM. Trimming stripped 6 bases from V and 3 bases from J, with 7 bases between. CDR3 bases: TGTGCCAGCAGGGAGGGGACAGATACGCAGTATTTT. Its translation: CASREGTDTQYF.

The chain couples TRBV19 to TRBJ2-5; D gene unclear. This CDR3 spans 13 amino acids. CDR1 and CDR2 from the germline V gene are LNHDA and SQIVND (reference sequence). Trimming took off 3 bases at V and 5 bases at J, with 10 bases between the two ends. CDR3 residues: CASSIRGSETQYF. CDR3 nucleotides: TGTGCCAGTAGTATTCGCGGCTCGGAGACCCAGTACTTC. Drawing the rest from reference TRBV19 and TRBJ2-5, the complete variable domain is DGGITQSPKYLFRKEGQNVTLSCEQNLNHDAMYWYRQDPGQGLRLIYYSQIVNDFQKGDIAEGYSVSREKKESFPLTVTSAQKNPTAFYLCASSIRGSETQYFGPGTRLLVL.

Concerning this clonotype itself: One base away lies a much larger clone, so this may be a sequencing read error. The chain joins TRBV7-8 to TRBJ1-1, with D maybe TRBD1 (6 bases). The V gene's germline CDR1 is SGHVS and CDR2 FQNEAQ. This CDR3 region has 14 residues. The CDR3 region has the DNA TGTGCCGGCAGCTCCGAGCCAGGGGACACTGAAGCTTTCTTT. This encodes CAGSSEPGDTEAFF.

V is TRBV7-9 and J is TRBJ2-2, with TRBD2 identical over 10 bases. This CDR3 spans 16 amino acids. V shed 4 bases, J shed 0 bases, and the junction held 2 bases outside the gene matches. Per the germline V gene, CDR1 is SEHNR and CDR2 is FQNEAQ (reference sequence). CDR3 sequence reads: CASSWSGGANTGELFF. CDR3 bases: TGTGCCAGCAGCTGGAGCGGGGGGGCGAACACCGGGGAGCTGTTTTTT.

Concerning this clonotype itself: This clone may be a read error of a much larger clone one base away. DNA for the CDR3: TGTGCCAGCAGGACCTCAGATACGCAGTATTTT. Its protein is CASRTSDTQYF. V usage is TRBV12-3 or TRBV12-4 and J usage is TRBJ2-3, with no clear D. Trimming cost V 6 bases and J 4 bases, with 5 bases left between them. The CDR3 covers 11 residues.

This clonotype showed up many times. The chain employs TRBV29-1 and TRBJ1-1; D remains unclear. The V gene lost 5 bases and the J gene lost 4 bases, with 14 bases spanning the gap. The CDR3 is 13 amino acids. Germline loops: CDR1 SQVTM, CDR2 ANQGSEA. CDR3 in amino acids: CSVQHGRGTEAFF. As DNA, the CDR3 is TGCAGCGTTCAACATGGGCGGGGCACTGAAGCTTTCTTT.